The 20 T cell receptor beta chains in this list originate from one sample, sequenced in a study of blood T cell repertoires in COVID-19 (dated by TCRdb to 2018 to 2020). The library was made by the immunoSEQ multiplex PCR assay. The immuneACCESS repertoire file appears here via TCRdb, limited to in-frame rearrangements. These files lack a portion of the clones; in checked studies, under half of the deficit traces to unresolved V genes, and the cause of the others is not known. The sample data list over 350,000 clones, and approximately 90% of these were observed just once. The ten largest clones add up to more than 0.95% of the sample. Sequencing was done on a sample of PBMCs or T cells enriched from blood (not recorded which). These receptors were taken from a woman under 30 who had recovered from COVID-19.

The chain links TRBV7-9 to TRBJ1-2; a possible D gene is TRBD1 (5 bases). The CDR3 is 14 residues long. The germline gives CDR1 SEHNR, CDR2 FQNEAQ (reference sequence). V dropped 4 bases and J dropped 8 bases, with 17 bases sitting between them. The CDR3 sequence is CASSSEVGASGYTF. DNA for the CDR3: TGTGCCAGCAGCTCCGAGGTAGGGGCGTCGGGCTACACCTTC.

The V gene is TRBV5-5, the J gene TRBJ1-2, with D perhaps matching TRBD1 (5 bases). Trimming shortened V by 4 bases and J by 4 bases, and 17 bases separated the two germline ends. CDR3 size: 15 residues. The germline V gene encodes CDR1 SGHKS and CDR2 YYEKEE (reference sequence). In nucleotides, the CDR3 is TGTGCCAGCAGCCGCTTTCAACAGGCGCTCTATGGCTACACCTTC. Translating gives CASSRFQQALYGYTF.

This chain uses TRBV9 with TRBJ1-2; 10 nucleotides match TRBD1. V shed 5 bases and J 7 bases; nucleotides not matched to a gene: 5. Per germline, CDR1 SGDLS and CDR2 YYNGEE. The CDR3 sequence is 13 residues long. CDR3 bases: TGTGCCAGCAGTTTGACAGGGGGCTTTGGCTACACCTTC. Translated, it gives CASSLTGGFGYTF.

The J gene is TRBJ1-1, the V gene TRBV19; D may be TRBD1 (5 bases). V was cut by 2 bases and J by 6 bases, with 10 bases left in between. The CDR3 consists of 13 residues. The germline V gene encodes CDR1 LNHDA and CDR2 SQIVND (reference sequence). CDR3 DNA sequence: TGTGCCAGTAGTATACTTGGGGCTGCTGAAGCTTTCTTT. Protein product: CASSILGAAEAFF.

The J gene is TRBJ2-2, the V gene TRBV2; 11 bases are shared with TRBD1. From germline, CDR1 is SNHLY and CDR2 FYNNEI. The CDR3 length is 15 residues. V trimming: 3 bases; J trimming: 8 bases; junction bases outside the gene matches: 5. CDR3 amino acids: CASSEGQGVYGELFF. CDR3 bases: TGTGCCAGCAGTGAGGGACAGGGGGTTTATGGGGAGCTGTTTTTT.

V usage is TRBV5-1 and J usage is TRBJ1-4, with 9 bases aligning to TRBD1. CDR1 SGHRS and CDR2 YFSETQ come from the germline V gene. Losses at the gene ends were 3 bases for V and 4 bases for J; bases not matched to a gene: 4. This CDR3 has 15 residues. For the CDR3, the DNA is TGCGCCAGCAGCTGGGGACAGGGAGGTAATGAAAAACTGTTTTTT. It yields the protein CASSWGQGGNEKLFF.

The V gene is TRBV2, the J gene TRBJ2-1; 7 nucleotides line up with TRBD1. J lost 1 base, V lost 5 bases, and 5 bases had no gene match. The CDR3 totals 15 residues. Germline V gene data show CDR1 as SNHLY and CDR2 as FYNNEI. CDR3 DNA: TGTGCCAGCAGTCAGGGACAGAGTTCCTACAATGAGCAGTTCTTC. This sequence encodes CASSQGQSSYNEQFF.

The J gene is TRBJ2-7, the V gene TRBV6-2 or TRBV6-3, with D perhaps matching TRBD2 (5 bases). The CDR3 has 12 amino acids. CDR1 is MNHEY, CDR2 SVGEGT, per germline. V lost 5 bases to trimming and J lost 3 bases, with 8 bases between them. The CDR3 nucleotides read TGTGCCAGCAGTGGAGGTGGCTACGAGCAGTACTTC. Amino acids: CASSGGGYEQYF.

Worth noting for this clone: The sample holds other DNA sequences that translate to the same CDR3. The chain links TRBV7-2 to TRBJ2-3; D remains unclear. The CDR3 has 14 residues. V lost 1 base, J lost 2 bases, and 7 bases lay in between. CDR1 and CDR2 (germline): SGHTA, FQGNSA. The CDR3 spells CASSLVRSTDTQYF. The CDR3 DNA follows: TGTGCCAGCAGCTTAGTCAGATCCACAGATACGCAGTATTTT.

This sequence joins TRBV5-6 and TRBJ2-3; 8 bases agree with TRBD2. V lost 0 bases and J lost 4; bases outside the gene matches: 4. The CDR3 is 15 residues long. Looked up from germline, CDR1 is SGHDT and CDR2 is YYEEEE. CDR3 bases: TGTGCCAGCAGCTTGGCGGGGGGGCCGCCAGATACGCAGTATTTT. Protein product: CASSLAGGPPDTQYF.

The V and J genes are TRBV5-1 and TRBJ1-2; D is undetermined. Trimming pared 6 bases from V and 0 bases from J, leaving 6 bases between. Germline CDR1 reads SGHRS; CDR2 reads YFSETQ. The CDR3 is made up of 12 amino acids. The CDR3 coding sequence is TGCGCCAGCACAGACTCTAACTATGGCTACACCTTC. Protein: CASTDSNYGYTF.

The genes are TRBV11-1 and TRBJ1-2; D call uncertain. The V end lost 2 bases, the J end lost 8 bases, and 18 bases lay between the germline ends. The CDR3 extends over 15 amino acids. Germline V gene lookup returns CDR1 SGHAT and CDR2 FQDESV (reference sequence). The CDR3 loop reads CASSLSPEGRGGYTF. DNA for the CDR3: TGTGCCAGCAGCTTATCCCCGGAGGGTCGCGGAGGCTACACCTTC.

The chain has TRBV10-3 and TRBJ2-7; 7 bases fit TRBD2. V was pared by 3 bases and J by 3 bases, with 8 bases of the junction left unmatched. CDR3 length: 15 amino acids. In germline, CDR1 is ENHRY, CDR2 SYGVKD. CDR3 amino acids: CAISDGREGYYEQYF. The DNA of the CDR3 is TGTGCCATCAGTGATGGGAGGGAGGGCTACTACGAGCAGTACTTC.

The table lists this clone with a few counts. This chain uses TRBV2 with TRBJ2-1, with 8 bases identical to TRBD2. The CDR3 has 15 residues. The germline V gene encodes CDR1 SNHLY and CDR2 FYNNEI. V lost 11 bases and J lost 4; bases outside the gene matches: 13. CDR3: CAGRLAGGVYNEQFF. The CDR3 DNA reads TGTGCCGGACGCCTCGCGGGGGGCGTTTACAATGAGCAGTTCTTC.

This sequence joins TRBV12-3 or TRBV12-4 and TRBJ1-5; 7 bases line up with TRBD1. The CDR3 is 13 residues long. V lost 7 bases and J lost 6; bases outside the gene matches: 6. Here the CDR3 DNA reads TGTGCCAGCACCAAGGACAGGTTTCAGCCCCAGCATTTT. It encodes CASTKDRFQPQHF.

The chain couples TRBV7-3 to TRBJ2-2, with 8 bases identical to TRBD1. Per the germline V gene, CDR1 is SGHTA and CDR2 is FQGTGA. The V segment lost 5 bases and the J segment 7 bases; nucleotides outside the gene matches: 6. The CDR3 is 14 residues long. The CDR3 nucleotides read TGTGCCAGCAGCCGCGCAGGGGGCATCGGGGAGCTGTTTTTT. This gives the protein CASSRAGGIGELFF.

This clone was observed a handful of times. The gene calls are TRBV10-1 and TRBJ1-5, with D possibly matching TRBD1 (5 bases). Trimming took off 5 bases at V and 5 bases at J, with 22 bases between the two ends. The CDR3 has 17 residues. Germline values: CDR1 WNHNN, CDR2 SYGVQD (reference sequence). The CDR3 reads CASSPNPGGGCDQPQHF. The CDR3 DNA reads TGCGCCAGCAGTCCAAACCCGGGGGGGGGTTGTGATCAGCCCCAGCATTTT.

The V call is TRBV5-1, the J call TRBJ2-2, with 8 bases identical to TRBD1. The CDR3 loop spans 15 amino acids. V lost 5 bases and J lost 4; bases outside the gene matches: 7. Germline CDR1 SGHRS, CDR2 YFSETQ. CDR3 amino acids: CASRELTGATGELFF. CDR3 sequence (DNA): TGCGCCAGCAGAGAATTGACAGGGGCCACCGGGGAGCTGTTTTTT.

The chain has TRBV24-1 and TRBJ2-2, with a tentative D call TRBD1 (6 bases). The ends were cut back, 4 bases at V and 5 bases at J, with 10 bases in the middle. The germline V gene encodes CDR1 KGHDR and CDR2 SFDVKD. The length of the CDR3 is 14 residues. CDR3 in DNA: TGTGCCACCAGTGACCTAACAGGGACCGGGGAGCTGTTTTTT. This translates into CATSDLTGTGELFF.

The chain carries TRBV6-2 or TRBV6-3 and TRBJ2-7, with TRBD1 matching 10 bases. V trimming: 3 bases; J trimming: 3 bases; junction bases outside the gene matches: 8. The CDR3 extends over 16 amino acids. The germline CDR1 and CDR2 sequences are MNHEY and SVGEGT. The CDR3 DNA reads TGTGCCAGCAGTTATATATCTGGACAGGGGGGCTACGAGCAGTACTTC. Amino acid sequence: CASSYISGQGGYEQYF.